Listed here is a single TCR beta chain. Germline values: CDR1 MNHNY, CDR2 SVGAGI (reference sequence). Unmatched junction bases numbered 9, after V lost 7 bases and J lost 4 bases. The CDR3 contains 15 residues. The data stem from a study of blood T cell repertoires in COVID-19. Symptom resolution, clearance, or two negative PCRs marked the recovered donors of Cohort 3. In the original analysis: Amplification of reference gene primers provided the estimated nucleated cell counts. TCRdb's copy holds only in-frame clones and misses some; the assay was immunoSEQ multiplex PCR. The V and J calls and clone size come from that table; D and trimming were worked out from the DNA. The sample holds more than 250,000 clones, under 90% seen once.

The chain carries TRBV6-6 and TRBJ2-2; 7 nucleotides match TRBD1. Sample: PBMCs or T cells enriched from blood (not recorded which). The source is a woman aged 18-35 years who had recovered from COVID-19. The CDR3 DNA reads TGTGCCAGCACTAAACAGGGGATATCCACCGGGGAGCTGTTTTTT. Translated: CASTKQGISTGELFF.